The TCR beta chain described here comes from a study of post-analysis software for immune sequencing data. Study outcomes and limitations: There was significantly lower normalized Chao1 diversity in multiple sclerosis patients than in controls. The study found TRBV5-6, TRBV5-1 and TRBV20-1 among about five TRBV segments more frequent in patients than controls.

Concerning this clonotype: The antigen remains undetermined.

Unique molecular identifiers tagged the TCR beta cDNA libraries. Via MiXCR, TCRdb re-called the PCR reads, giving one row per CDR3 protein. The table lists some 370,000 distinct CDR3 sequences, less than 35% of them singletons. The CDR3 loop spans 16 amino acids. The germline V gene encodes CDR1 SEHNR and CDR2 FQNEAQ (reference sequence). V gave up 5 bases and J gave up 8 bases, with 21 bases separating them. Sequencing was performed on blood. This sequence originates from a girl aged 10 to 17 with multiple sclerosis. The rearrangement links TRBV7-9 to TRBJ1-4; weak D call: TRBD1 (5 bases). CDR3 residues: CASSKGSGPEAEKLFF. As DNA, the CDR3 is TGTGCCAGCAGCAAGGGGTCCGGGCCAGAAGCAGAAAAACTGTTTTTT.